The 23 T cell receptor beta chains listed next were all sequenced from one sample in a study of cytomegalovirus exposure and HLA in healthy donors. Primers included in the PCR were 60 Vbeta and 13 Jbeta primers. Method: immunoSEQ multiplex PCR; TCRdb's copy keeps in-frame clones and lacks some. The table has 150,000 to 200,000 clones, 76% seen once; the top ten hold around 1.6%. The sample consisted of PBMCs. Receptor source: a man aged 18 to 29 in good health and CMV-seronegative.

The rearrangement links TRBV4-1 to TRBJ2-7; 16 bases are shared with TRBD2. V shed 0 bases and J 2 bases; nucleotides not matched to a gene: 4. The germline gives CDR1 MGHRA, CDR2 YSYEKL. The CDR3 runs to 18 residues. The CDR3 loop is CASSQDSGLAGGTYEQYF. The CDR3 nucleotides are TGCGCCAGCAGCCAAGATTCGGGACTAGCGGGAGGGACCTACGAGCAGTACTTC.

The chain carries TRBV21-1 and TRBJ2-7; TRBD1 was called by the table and not checked on the DNA. TRBV21-1 is a known pseudogene. CDR3 length equals 16 residues. CDR3 nucleotides: TGTGCCAGCAGTCAAAGGCCGCACGACAGCTCCTACGAGCAGTACTTC. Translating it yields CASSQRPHDSSYEQYF.

The rearrangement links TRBV9 to TRBJ2-7; no firm D call. The CDR3 runs to 16 residues. Trimming cost V 4 bases and J 3 bases, with 20 bases left between them. Germline loops: CDR1 SGDLS, CDR2 YYNGEE. The CDR3 nucleotides are TGTGCCAGCAGCCCCTTCGCCGCGCGGAACGACTACGAGCAGTACTTC. Its protein is CASSPFAARNDYEQYF.

About this clone itself: The same CDR3 can be traced to other DNA sequences in this sample. This rearrangement joins TRBV2 to TRBJ1-6, with D possibly being TRBD1 (5 bases). The CDR3 has 15 residues. Trimming took 6 bases from V and 10 from J, leaving 19 bases between them. Germline CDR1 and CDR2: SNHLY and FYNNEI. The CDR3 DNA sequence: TGTGCCAGCAGCCTCGCGGCCGGGGGAAGCTCACCCCTCCACTTT. Its protein is CASSLAAGGSSPLHF.

The CDR3 region is CASSEAGQRGSYEQYF. The CDR3 DNA reads as TGTGCCAGCAGTGAAGCGGGACAACGTGGGTCCTACGAGCAGTACTTC. This chain connects TRBV6-1 to TRBJ2-7; D possibly corresponds to TRBD1 (6 bases). The CDR3 has 16 amino acids. Deletions cut 0 bases from V and 1 base from J, with 13 bases between. Germline V gene lookup returns CDR1 MNHNS and CDR2 SASEGT.

The rearrangement uses TRBV10-1 and TRBJ1-2; D is possibly TRBD1 (5 bases). The V and J ends lost 3 bases and 7 bases respectively, with 12 bases between them. Per the germline V gene, CDR1 is WNHNN and CDR2 is SYGVQD (reference sequence). The CDR3 is 13 residues long. The CDR3 is CASSEGTGRGYTF. The CDR3 bases are TGCGCCAGCAGTGAAGGTACAGGACGTGGCTACACCTTC.

The genes are TRBV5-1 and TRBJ2-7; weak D call: TRBD1 (6 bases). In germline, CDR1 is SGHRS, CDR2 YFSETQ. V lost 4 bases, J lost 3 bases, and 14 bases lay in between. The CDR3 sequence is 14 residues long. The chain's CDR3 is CASSPGQINYEQYF. The CDR3, as DNA: TGCGCCAGCAGCCCCGGACAGATCAACTACGAGCAGTACTTC. Together with reference TRBV5-1 and TRBJ2-7, the CDR3 gives the full variable domain: KAGVTQTPRYLIKTRGQQVTLSCSPISGHRSVSWYQQTPGQGLQFLFEYFSETQRNKGNFPGRFSGRQFSNSRSEMNVSTLELGDSALYLCASSPGQINYEQYFGPGTRLTVT.

This clone was picked up a small number of times. V usage is TRBV5-1 and J usage is TRBJ1-1, with 9 bases fitting TRBD1. The germline gives CDR1 SGHRS, CDR2 YFSETQ. The CDR3 sequence is 14 residues long. V lost 2 bases and J lost 7; bases outside the gene matches: 6. The CDR3 DNA sequence: TGCGCCAGCAGCTTCTGGACAGGGGAACGTGAAGCTTTCTTT. Amino acids: CASSFWTGEREAFF.

The J gene is TRBJ2-5, the V gene TRBV4-2; D unresolved. The J call is in doubt because the DNA end fits TRBJ2-7 better. Looked up from germline, CDR1 is LGHNA and CDR2 is YNFKEQ. This CDR3 contains 15 residues. As DNA, the CDR3 is TGTGCCAGCAGCCTAGAACAAGGGTATGATAGCGAGCAGTACTTC. It yields the protein CASSLEQGYDSEQYF.

The chain is built from TRBV7-9 and TRBJ2-5, with 8 nucleotides matching TRBD2. CDR3 size: 14 residues. Germline-derived CDR1 and CDR2 are SEHNR and FQNEAQ (reference sequence). J lost 2 bases, V lost 3 bases, and 2 bases had no gene match. CDR3 nucleotides: TGTGCCAGCAGCTTGGCGGGGGGTCAAGAGACCCAGTACTTC. Translating gives CASSLAGGQETQYF. Based on the CDR3 plus reference TRBV7-9 and TRBJ2-5, the full variable domain is DTGVSQNPRHKITKRGQNVTFRCDPISEHNRLYWYRQTLGQGPEFLTYFQNEAQLEKSRLLSDRFSAERPKGSFSTLEIQRTEQGDSAMYLCASSLAGGQETQYFGPGTRLLVL.

The V and J genes are TRBV28 and TRBJ1-1; 9 nucleotides match TRBD1. Germline trimming cut 5 bases from V and 0 bases from J; bases unmatched to any gene: 13. Germline CDR1 and CDR2: MDHEN and SYDVKM. The CDR3 totals 18 residues. The CDR3 region has the DNA TGTGCCAGCAGTCCCACAGGGGGCAGTCGGGTATTGAACACTGAAGCTTTCTTT. Translation: CASSPTGGSRVLNTEAFF.

The chain carries TRBV28 and TRBJ1-5; 7 nucleotides agree with TRBD1. Germline assignment: CDR1 MDHEN and CDR2 SYDVKM. V shed 2 bases and J 6 bases; nucleotides not matched to a gene: 4. This CDR3 has 14 residues. In DNA form, the CDR3 reads TGTGCCAGCAGTTTAGAACAGGGGAGTCAGCCCCAGCATTTT. Translation gives CASSLEQGSQPQHF.

This chain joins TRBV2 and TRBJ2-5; 7 bases are shared with TRBD2. The germline CDR1 and CDR2 sequences are SNHLY and FYNNEI. Trimming removed 5 bases from V and 5 bases from J; junction bases left unmatched: 8. The CDR3 covers 14 residues. The CDR3 region has the DNA TGTGCCAGCAGTTACACGAACGGGGGGGAGACCCAGTACTTC. The encoded protein is CASSYTNGGETQYF.

The table lists this clone with a few counts. V gene TRBV30 combines with J gene TRBJ1-2; D perhaps matches TRBD1 (5 bases). Germline CDR1 reads GTSNPN; CDR2 reads SVGIG (reference sequence). V was clipped by 4 bases and J by 2 bases, with 11 bases between them. This CDR3 contains 13 residues. CDR3 sequence (DNA): TGTGCCTGGATGGGCGGGGACAACTATGGCTACACCTTC. This gives the protein CAWMGGDNYGYTF.

This clone came up a few times. The chain joins TRBV5-4 to TRBJ2-7, with a weak D call TRBD2 (7 bases). This CDR3 has 14 residues. Trimming removed 5 bases from V and 6 bases from J, with 18 bases in between. Germline assignment: CDR1 SGHNT and CDR2 YYREEE (reference sequence). CDR3 region: CASRPSGQTTEQYF. CDR3 nucleotides: TGTGCCAGCAGGCCTAGCGGACAGACCACCGAGCAGTACTTC. Complete variable domain (other parts from reference TRBV5-4 and TRBJ2-7): ETGVTQSPTHLIKTRGQQVTLRCSSQSGHNTVSWYQQALGQGPQFIFQYYREEENGRGNFPPRFSGLQFPNYSSELNVNALELDDSALYLCASRPSGQTTEQYFGPGTRLTVT.

This clone was counted between two and nine times. The chain uses TRBV7-9 and TRBJ1-1; D call uncertain. The CDR3 consists of 12 residues. The V and J ends lost 2 bases and 5 bases respectively, with 6 bases between them. Germline V gene sequence: CDR1 SEHNR, CDR2 FQNEAQ (reference sequence). CDR3 in amino acids: CASSLRTTEAFF. The CDR3 coding sequence is TGTGCCAGCAGCTTACGTACAACTGAAGCTTTCTTT.

The V call is TRBV15, the J call TRBJ2-3; D gene ambiguous. The CDR3 has 16 amino acids. V was shortened by 1 base and J by 0 bases, with 11 bases between the two germline ends. Looked up from germline, CDR1 is LNHNV and CDR2 is YYDKDF (reference sequence). The CDR3 sequence: CATSRVRLLSTDTQYF. CDR3 DNA: TGTGCCACCAGCAGAGTCCGTTTGTTAAGCACAGATACGCAGTATTTT.

The rearrangement uses TRBV6-5 and TRBJ1-3; TRBD2 matches at 8 bases. The better agreement between TRBJ2-2 and the DNA end casts doubt on the J call. The germline V gene encodes CDR1 MNHEY and CDR2 SVGAGI. The CDR3 has 13 residues. CDR3 loop: CAVSRGGTGELFF. CDR3 nucleotide sequence: TGTGCCGTTTCCCGGGGGGGCACCGGGGAGCTGTTTTTT.

This clone was detected only a few times. The V and J genes are TRBV30 and TRBJ1-1, with TRBD1 matching over 7 bases. CDR1 is GTSNPN and CDR2 is SVGIG in the germline V gene (reference sequence). This CDR3 has 12 amino acids. DNA of the CDR3: TGTGCGCTGACAGGGCTTAGTCCTGAAGCTTTCTTT. Translating gives CALTGLSPEAFF.

The chain carries TRBV9 and TRBJ1-6, with 9 bases that match TRBD1. Germline V gene data show CDR1 as SGDLS and CDR2 as YYNGEE. The CDR3 length is 16 residues. V trimming: 2 bases; J trimming: 9 bases; junction bases outside the gene matches: 9. The chain's CDR3 is CASSVRDRDGGSPLHF. Written as DNA, the CDR3 is TGTGCCAGCAGCGTCCGGGACAGGGATGGTGGTTCACCCCTCCACTTT.

The rearrangement uses TRBV30 and TRBJ1-4; 7 bases map to TRBD1. The germline V gene encodes CDR1 GTSNPN and CDR2 SVGIG (reference sequence). The trim removed 8 bases at V and 5 bases at J, leaving 5 bases unmatched. The CDR3 runs 12 residues. CDR3 sequence: CAGGQNNEKLFF. DNA for the CDR3: TGTGCCGGGGGACAGAACAATGAAAAACTGTTTTTT.

In its sample, this clone was seen once. The genes are TRBV18 and TRBJ1-2, with 8 positions matching TRBD1. Germline trimming cut 2 bases from V and 5 bases from J; bases unmatched to any gene: 13. Germline V gene sequence: CDR1 KGHSH, CDR2 LQKENI. The CDR3 sequence is 17 residues long. In nucleotides, the CDR3 is TGTGCCAGCTCACCAAAGGCAGGGGGCGTCCAGTTTTATGGCTACACCTTC. It yields the protein CASSPKAGGVQFYGYTF.

The J gene is TRBJ1-2, the V gene TRBV28; D possibly corresponds to TRBD1 (6 bases). Germline lookup yields CDR1 MDHEN and CDR2 SYDVKM. The V gene lost 6 bases and the J gene lost 2 bases, with 16 bases spanning the gap. The CDR3 contains 15 residues. Written as DNA, the CDR3 is TGTGCCAGCAGCTTCACAGGGTTACTCAACTATGGCTACACCTTC. The encoded protein is CASSFTGLLNYGYTF.